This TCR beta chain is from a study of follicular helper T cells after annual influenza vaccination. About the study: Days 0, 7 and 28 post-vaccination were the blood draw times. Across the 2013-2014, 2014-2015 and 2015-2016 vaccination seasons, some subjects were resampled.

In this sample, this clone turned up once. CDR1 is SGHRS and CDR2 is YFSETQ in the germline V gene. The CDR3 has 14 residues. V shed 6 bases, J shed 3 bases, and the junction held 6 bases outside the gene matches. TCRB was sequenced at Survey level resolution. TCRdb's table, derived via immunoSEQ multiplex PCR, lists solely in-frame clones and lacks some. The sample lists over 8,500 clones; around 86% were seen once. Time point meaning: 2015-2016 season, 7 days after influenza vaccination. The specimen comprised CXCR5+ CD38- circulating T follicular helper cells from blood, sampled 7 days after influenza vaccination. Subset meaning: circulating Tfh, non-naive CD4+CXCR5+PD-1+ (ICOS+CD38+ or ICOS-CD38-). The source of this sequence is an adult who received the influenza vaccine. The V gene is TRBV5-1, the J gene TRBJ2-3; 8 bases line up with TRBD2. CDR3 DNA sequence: TGCGCCAGCATCGGACTAGCCGGAACAGATACGCAGTATTTT. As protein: CASIGLAGTDTQYF. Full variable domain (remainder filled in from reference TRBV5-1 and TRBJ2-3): KAGVTQTPRYLIKTRGQQVTLSCSPISGHRSVSWYQQTPGQGLQFLFEYFSETQRNKGNFPGRFSGRQFSNSRSEMNVSTLELGDSALYLCASIGLAGTDTQYFGPGTRLTVL.